This T cell receptor (beta chain) was found in a study of shared clonotypes between healthy human individuals. The overall study: Per donor, CD8 memory used one plate, CD8 naive used two, CD4 memory used three and CD4 naive used three.

Concerning this clone itself: Its antigen is as yet unknown.

Sequencing was performed with immunoSEQ multiplex PCR; in TCRdb, only in-frame clones are kept and a portion is missing. The sample lists 2.3 million or so clones, 85% to 95% occurring once. Study outcomes and limitations: Non-shared clonotypes were found to have lower generation probabilities than the clonotypes that were shared by all four of the sorted-subset donors.

The germline CDR1 and CDR2 sequences are SEHNR and FQNEAQ (reference sequence). This CDR3 contains 14 residues. Trimming pared 1 base from V and 0 bases from J, leaving 7 bases between. What was sequenced was naive CD4+ T cells from PBMCs. Subset in this sample: CD45RA+ positively selected. This TCR was sampled from a man aged 18 to 29 in good health. Some clones in this sample may be carry-over from other donors' samples. The chain employs TRBV7-9 and TRBJ2-7; no definite D call. CDR3 bases: TGTGCCAGCAGCTTAGAGCGTGACTCCTACGAGCAGTACTTC. It yields the protein CASSLERDSYEQYF.